The 13 T cell receptor beta chains listed next were all sequenced from one sample in a study of memory CD4+ T cells and cytomegalovirus serostatus. Profiled with immunoSEQ multiplex PCR; TCRdb holds only in-frame clones, not every one. Of 55,000 to 80,000 clones listed, about 76% were seen once; the top ten hold approximately 4.5%. The sort gate was single viable CD3+CD4+CD8-CD45RO+ cells for memory CD4+ T cells. The sequenced sample was memory CD4+ T cells from blood. The receptors derive from an adult in good health and CMV-seropositive.

V usage is TRBV14 and J usage is TRBJ1-2, with D hard to call. In germline, CDR1 is SGHDN, CDR2 FVKESK. The CDR3 runs 14 residues. V was shortened by 4 bases and J by 0 bases, with 9 bases between the two germline ends. CDR3 nucleotide sequence: TGTGCCAGCAGCCCCATTAATCCTAACTATGGCTACACCTTC. Amino acids: CASSPINPNYGYTF.

In its sample, this clone was seen a few times. The chain recombines TRBV28 with TRBJ2-7; 8 nucleotides line up with TRBD1. The CDR3 runs to 14 residues. The germline V gene encodes CDR1 MDHEN and CDR2 SYDVKM. V lost 5 bases, J lost 2 bases, and 5 bases stayed unmatched. CDR3: CASSMIRGPYEQYF. CDR3 DNA sequence: TGTGCCAGCAGTATGATCAGGGGGCCCTACGAGCAGTACTTC. The variable domain in full, with the rest retrieved from reference TRBV28 and TRBJ2-7, is DVKVTQSSRYLVKRTGEKVFLECVQDMDHENMFWYRQDPGLGLRLIYFSYDVKMKEKGDIPEGYSVSREKKERFSLILESASTNQTSMYLCASSMIRGPYEQYFGPGTRLTVT.

The chain couples TRBV5-8 to TRBJ2-7, with D possibly TRBD1 on 8 matching bases. The CDR3 is 17 residues long. Looked up from germline, CDR1 is SGHTS and CDR2 is YDEGEE. Deletions cut 2 bases from V and 0 bases from J, with 18 bases between. DNA for the CDR3: TGTGCCAGCAGCTTTGACAGGGGAGGGGGGTTCTCCTACGAGCAGTACTTC. Translating it yields CASSFDRGGGFSYEQYF. The full variable domain, in which reference TRBV5-8 and TRBJ2-7 provide the parts outside the CDR3, is EAGVTQSPTHLIKTRGQQATLRCSPISGHTSVYWYQQALGLGLQFLLWYDEGEERNRGNFPPRFSGRQFPNYSSELNVNALELEDSALYLCASSFDRGGGFSYEQYFGPGTRLTVT.

The chain carries TRBV19 and TRBJ1-1; perhaps TRBD1 as D (5 bases). Germline V CDR1 and CDR2: LNHDA, SQIVND (reference sequence). The V end was cut by 5 bases, the J end by 4 bases, with 11 bases between. The CDR3 is 13 amino acids. CDR3 sequence (DNA): TGTGCCAGTAGTCTAACGGGGGGCACTGAAGCTTTCTTT. Translation: CASSLTGGTEAFF.

The V and J genes are TRBV6-6 and TRBJ1-3, with D uncertain. V shed 0 bases and J shed 4 bases, with 10 bases lying between them. The germline CDR1 and CDR2 sequences are MNHNY and SVGAGI (reference sequence). The CDR3 sequence is 15 residues long. Here the CDR3 reads CASSYSDNFGNTIYF. CDR3 in DNA: TGTGCCAGCAGTTACTCCGACAACTTCGGAAACACCATATATTTT.

The rearrangement joins TRBV5-8 to TRBJ2-7; D perhaps matches TRBD1 (5 bases). Germline-derived CDR1 and CDR2 are SGHTS and YDEGEE. This CDR3 comprises 13 residues. V lost 4 bases and J 4 bases, leaving 12 bases between the germline ends. Here the CDR3 reads CASSRGRFYEQYF. The DNA of the CDR3 is TGTGCCAGCAGCAGGGGCCGATTTTACGAGCAGTACTTC.

V gene TRBV4-1 combines with J gene TRBJ2-5; maybe TRBD1 (6 bases). This CDR3 is 15 amino acids long. Trimming cost V 4 bases and J 1 base, with 13 bases left between them. Germline lookup yields CDR1 MGHRA and CDR2 YSYEKL. The CDR3, as DNA: TGCGCCAGCAGCCTTCGCACAGGGCTCCAAGAGACCCAGTACTTC. Its protein is CASSLRTGLQETQYF.

The chain links TRBV2 to TRBJ1-1, with a possible D match to TRBD1 (6 bases). Germline assignment: CDR1 SNHLY and CDR2 FYNNEI. V lost 7 bases and J lost 8, with 20 bases in between. This CDR3 has 14 amino acids. CDR3 residues: CASNGRGQRGEAFF. CDR3 bases: TGTGCCAGCAACGGACGGGGGCAGAGGGGAGAAGCTTTCTTT.

V usage is TRBV6-6 and J usage is TRBJ1-3, with D possibly TRBD1 on 6 matching bases. Trimming cost V 2 bases and J 3 bases, with 11 bases left between them. This CDR3 is built from 15 residues. CDR1 and CDR2 from the germline V gene are MNHNY and SVGAGI (reference sequence). The CDR3, as DNA: TGTGCCAGCAGTTACGCCACAGGGTTTGGAAACACCATATATTTT. This sequence encodes CASSYATGFGNTIYF.

The chain carries TRBV27 and TRBJ1-3; 9 nucleotides align to TRBD1. The trim removed 5 bases at V and 4 bases at J, leaving 6 bases unmatched. Germline values: CDR1 MNHEY, CDR2 SMNVEV (reference sequence). The CDR3 is 15 amino acids. The CDR3 DNA reads as TGTGCCAGCAGTCCCCGGGACAGGGACGGAAACACCATATATTTT. Its translation is CASSPRDRDGNTIYF.

This clone was detected a few times. This chain uses TRBV7-6 with TRBJ1-5; 11 nucleotides line up with TRBD1. CDR1 is SGHVS, CDR2 FNYEAQ, per germline. This CDR3 has 15 amino acids. Trimming at V came to 5 bases and at J to 2 bases, leaving 2 bases not matched to a gene. CDR3 bases: TGTGCCAGCAGCAAGGGACAGGGGGGCAATCAGCCCCAGCATTTT. Its translation is CASSKGQGGNQPQHF. The full variable domain, in which reference TRBV7-6 and TRBJ1-5 provide the parts outside the CDR3, is GAGVSQSPRYKVTKRGQDVALRCDPISGHVSLYWYRQALGQGPEFLTYFNYEAQQDKSGLPNDRFSAERPEGSISTLTIQRTEQRDSAMYRCASSKGQGGNQPQHFGDGTRLSIL.

The rearrangement uses TRBV27 and TRBJ1-5, with 9 bases fitting TRBD1. V was pared by 5 bases and J by 7 bases, with 6 bases of the junction left unmatched. CDR3 size: 14 residues. CDR1 MNHEY and CDR2 SMNVEV come from the germline V gene (reference sequence). CDR3: CASSDGQGHQPQHF. CDR3 sequence (DNA): TGTGCCAGCAGTGATGGACAGGGGCACCAGCCCCAGCATTTT.

The rearrangement uses TRBV28 and TRBJ1-1; D remains ambiguous. Deletions cut 8 bases from V and 1 base from J, with 11 bases between. CDR1 and CDR2 (germline): MDHEN, SYDVKM. CDR3 length equals 13 residues. In DNA, the CDR3 is TGTGCCAGCTTCGCCGGATCGAACACTGAAGCTTTCTTT. It codes for CASFAGSNTEAFF.